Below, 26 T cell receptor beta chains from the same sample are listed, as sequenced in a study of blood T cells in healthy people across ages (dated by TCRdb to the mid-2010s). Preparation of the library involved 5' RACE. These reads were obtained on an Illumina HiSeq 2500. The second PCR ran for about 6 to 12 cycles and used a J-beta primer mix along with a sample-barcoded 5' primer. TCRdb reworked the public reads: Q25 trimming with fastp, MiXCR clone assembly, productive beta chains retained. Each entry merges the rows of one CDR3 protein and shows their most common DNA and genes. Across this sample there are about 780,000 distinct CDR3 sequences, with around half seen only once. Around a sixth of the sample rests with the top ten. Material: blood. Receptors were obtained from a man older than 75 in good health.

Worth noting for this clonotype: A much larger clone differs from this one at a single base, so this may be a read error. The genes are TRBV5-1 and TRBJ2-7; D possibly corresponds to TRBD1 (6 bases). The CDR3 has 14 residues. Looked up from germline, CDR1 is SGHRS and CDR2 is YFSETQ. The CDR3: CASSLQGYSYAQYF. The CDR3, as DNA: TGCGCCAGCAGCTTGCAGGGGTACTCCTACGCGCAGTACTTC.

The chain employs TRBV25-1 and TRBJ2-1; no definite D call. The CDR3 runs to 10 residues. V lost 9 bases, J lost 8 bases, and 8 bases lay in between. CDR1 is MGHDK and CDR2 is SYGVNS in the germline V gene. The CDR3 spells CASYLYEQFF. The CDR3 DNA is TGTGCCAGTTACTTGTATGAGCAGTTCTTC.

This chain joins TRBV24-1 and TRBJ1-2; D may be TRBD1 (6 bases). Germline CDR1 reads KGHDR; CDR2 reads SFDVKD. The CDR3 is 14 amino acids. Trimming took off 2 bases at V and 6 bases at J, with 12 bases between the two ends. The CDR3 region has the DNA TGTGCCACCAGTGATTCTGGCAGGGGTAATGGCTACACCTTC. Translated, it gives CATSDSGRGNGYTF.

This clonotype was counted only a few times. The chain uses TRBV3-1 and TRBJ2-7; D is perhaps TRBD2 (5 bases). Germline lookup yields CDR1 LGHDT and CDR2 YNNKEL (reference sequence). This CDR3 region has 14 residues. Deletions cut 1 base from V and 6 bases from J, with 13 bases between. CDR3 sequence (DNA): TGTGCCAGCAGCCAAGCCGCGGGCAGGAGCGAGCAGTACTTC. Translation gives CASSQAAGRSEQYF.

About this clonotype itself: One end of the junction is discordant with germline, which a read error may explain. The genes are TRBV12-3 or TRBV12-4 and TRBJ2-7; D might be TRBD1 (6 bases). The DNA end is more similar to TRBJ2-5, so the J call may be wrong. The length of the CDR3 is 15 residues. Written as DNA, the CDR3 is TGTGCCAGCAGTTTATTCGGCGACAGGCAAGGGACCCAGTACTTC. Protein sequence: CASSLFGDRQGTQYF.

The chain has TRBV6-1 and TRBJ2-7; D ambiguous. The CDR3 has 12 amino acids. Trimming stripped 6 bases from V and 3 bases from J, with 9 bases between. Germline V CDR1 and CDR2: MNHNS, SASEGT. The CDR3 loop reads CASRSDLYEQYF. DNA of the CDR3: TGTGCCAGCAGGTCGGACCTCTACGAGCAGTACTTC.

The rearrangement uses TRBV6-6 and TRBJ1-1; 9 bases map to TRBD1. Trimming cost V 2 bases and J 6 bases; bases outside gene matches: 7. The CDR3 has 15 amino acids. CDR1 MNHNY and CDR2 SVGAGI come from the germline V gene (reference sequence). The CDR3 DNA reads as TGTGCCAGCAGTTACCGACAGGGGGGGTACGCTGAAGCTTTCTTT. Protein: CASSYRQGGYAEAFF.

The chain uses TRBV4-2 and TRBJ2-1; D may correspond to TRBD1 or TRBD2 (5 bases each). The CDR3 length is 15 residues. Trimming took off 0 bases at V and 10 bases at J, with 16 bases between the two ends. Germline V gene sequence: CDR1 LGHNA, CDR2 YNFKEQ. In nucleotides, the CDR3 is TGTGCCAGCAGCCAAGATTACTTCTTAGGGGACGAGCAGTTCTTC. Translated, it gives CASSQDYFLGDEQFF.

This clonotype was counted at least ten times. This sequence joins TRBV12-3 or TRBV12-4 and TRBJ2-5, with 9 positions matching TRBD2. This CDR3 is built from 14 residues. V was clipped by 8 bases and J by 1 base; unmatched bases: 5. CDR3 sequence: CASGSSGIQETQYF. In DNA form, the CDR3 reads TGTGCCAGCGGGTCTAGCGGGATCCAAGAGACCCAGTACTTC.

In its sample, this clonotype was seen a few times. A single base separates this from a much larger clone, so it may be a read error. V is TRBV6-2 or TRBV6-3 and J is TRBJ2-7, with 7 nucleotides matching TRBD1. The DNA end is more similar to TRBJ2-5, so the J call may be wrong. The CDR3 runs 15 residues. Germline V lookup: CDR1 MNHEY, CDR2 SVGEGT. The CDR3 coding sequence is TGTGCCAGCAGCCGGGACAGACTCGACGGAGAGACCCAGTACTTC. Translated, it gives CASSRDRLDGETQYF.

CDR3 bases: TGTGCCAGCAGTTACGTGTCGAGCGGGACGATTTACGAGCAGTACTTC. Amino acids: CASSYVSSGTIYEQYF. The chain employs TRBV6-2 or TRBV6-3 and TRBJ2-7, with 7 bases identical to TRBD2. The V segment lost 2 bases and the J segment 4 bases; nucleotides outside the gene matches: 11. This CDR3 spans 16 amino acids. Germline values: CDR1 MNHEY, CDR2 SVGEGT.

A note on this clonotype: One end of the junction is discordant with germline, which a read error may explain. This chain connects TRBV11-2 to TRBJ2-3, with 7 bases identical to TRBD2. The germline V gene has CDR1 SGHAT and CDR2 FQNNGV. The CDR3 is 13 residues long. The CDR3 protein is CVSRATSADTQYF. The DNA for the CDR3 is TGTGTCAGCAGAGCAACTAGCGCAGATACGCAGTATTTT.

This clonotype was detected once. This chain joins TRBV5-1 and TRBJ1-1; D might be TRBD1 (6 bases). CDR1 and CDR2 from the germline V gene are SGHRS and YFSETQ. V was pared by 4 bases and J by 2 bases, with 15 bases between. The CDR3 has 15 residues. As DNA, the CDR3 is TGCGCCAGCAGCGTAAAACAGGGCCATAACACTGAAGCTTTCTTT. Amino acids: CASSVKQGHNTEAFF.

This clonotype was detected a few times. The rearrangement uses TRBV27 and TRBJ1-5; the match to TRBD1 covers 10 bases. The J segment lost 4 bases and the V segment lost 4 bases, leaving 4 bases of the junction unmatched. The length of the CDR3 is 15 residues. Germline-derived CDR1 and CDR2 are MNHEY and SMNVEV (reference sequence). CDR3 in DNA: TGTGCCAGCAGTTCAGACAGGGGGCGAAATCAGCCCCAGCATTTT. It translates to CASSSDRGRNQPQHF.

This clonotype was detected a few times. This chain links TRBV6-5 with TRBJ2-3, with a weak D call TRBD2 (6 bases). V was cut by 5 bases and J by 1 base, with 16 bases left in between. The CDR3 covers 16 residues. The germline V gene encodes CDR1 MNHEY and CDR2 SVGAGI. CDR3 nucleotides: TGTGCCAGCAGTACCTTATCGGGGGAGGGCACAGATACGCAGTATTTT. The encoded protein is CASSTLSGEGTDTQYF.

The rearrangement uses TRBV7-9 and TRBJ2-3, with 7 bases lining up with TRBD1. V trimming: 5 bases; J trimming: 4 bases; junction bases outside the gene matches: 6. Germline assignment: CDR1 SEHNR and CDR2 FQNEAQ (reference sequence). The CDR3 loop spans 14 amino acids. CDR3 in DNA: TGTGCCAGCAGCGTAGAGACAGGGTCAGATACGCAGTATTTT. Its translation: CASSVETGSDTQYF.

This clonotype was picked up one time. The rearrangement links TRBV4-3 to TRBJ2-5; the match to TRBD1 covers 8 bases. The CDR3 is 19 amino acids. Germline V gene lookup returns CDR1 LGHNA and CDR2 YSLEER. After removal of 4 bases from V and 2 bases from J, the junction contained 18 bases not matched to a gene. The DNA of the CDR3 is TGCGCCAGCAGCCCTGGGGTAGGCTTCGGACAGGGTGATCAAGAGACCCAGTACTTC. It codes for CASSPGVGFGQGDQETQYF.

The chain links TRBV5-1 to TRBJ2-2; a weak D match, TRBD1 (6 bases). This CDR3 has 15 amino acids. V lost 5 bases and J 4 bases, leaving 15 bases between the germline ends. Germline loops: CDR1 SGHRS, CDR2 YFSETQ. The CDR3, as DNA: TGCGCCAGCAGGCGGACAGTCGTAGGCACCGGGGAGCTGTTTTTT. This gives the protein CASRRTVVGTGELFF. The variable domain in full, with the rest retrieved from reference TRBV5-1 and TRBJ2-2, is KAGVTQTPRYLIKTRGQQVTLSCSPISGHRSVSWYQQTPGQGLQFLFEYFSETQRNKGNFPGRFSGRQFSNSRSEMNVSTLELGDSALYLCASRRTVVGTGELFFGEGSRLTVL.

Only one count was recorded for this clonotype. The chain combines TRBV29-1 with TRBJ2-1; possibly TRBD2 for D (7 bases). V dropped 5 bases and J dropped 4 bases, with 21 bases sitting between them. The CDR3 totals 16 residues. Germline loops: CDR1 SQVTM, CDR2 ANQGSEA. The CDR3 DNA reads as TGCAGCGTTCGTGGCGTGGAGGGGGGGATATACAATGAGCAGTTCTTC. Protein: CSVRGVEGGIYNEQFF.

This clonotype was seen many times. The CDR3 DNA is TGCGCCAGCAGCTTGCCCAGCGGCTACAATGAGCAGTTCTTC. This translates into CASSLPSGYNEQFF. The chain recombines TRBV5-1 with TRBJ2-1; possible D gene TRBD2, 5 bases. CDR1 SGHRS and CDR2 YFSETQ come from the germline V gene. The ends were cut back, 1 base at V and 3 bases at J, with 8 bases in the middle. The length of the CDR3 is 14 residues.

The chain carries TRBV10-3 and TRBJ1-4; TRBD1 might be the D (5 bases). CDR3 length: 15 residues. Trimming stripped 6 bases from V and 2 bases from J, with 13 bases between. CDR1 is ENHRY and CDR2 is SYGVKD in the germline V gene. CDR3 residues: CAISPRQGTNEKLFF. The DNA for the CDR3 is TGTGCCATCAGCCCCCGGCAGGGTACTAATGAAAAACTGTTTTTT.

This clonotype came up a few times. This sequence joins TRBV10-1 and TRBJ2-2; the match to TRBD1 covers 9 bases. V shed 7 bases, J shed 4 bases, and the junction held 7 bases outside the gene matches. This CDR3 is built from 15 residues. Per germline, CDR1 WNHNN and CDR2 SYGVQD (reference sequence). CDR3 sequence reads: CASTPGQGITGELFF. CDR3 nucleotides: TGCGCCAGCACCCCGGGACAGGGTATCACCGGGGAGCTGTTTTTT.

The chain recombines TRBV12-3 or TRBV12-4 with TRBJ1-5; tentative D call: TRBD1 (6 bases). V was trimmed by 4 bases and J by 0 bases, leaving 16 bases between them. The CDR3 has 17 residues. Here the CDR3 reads CASSSSPGGYSNQPQHF. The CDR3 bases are TGTGCCAGCAGTTCCTCCCCTGGGGGCTATAGCAATCAGCCCCAGCATTTT.

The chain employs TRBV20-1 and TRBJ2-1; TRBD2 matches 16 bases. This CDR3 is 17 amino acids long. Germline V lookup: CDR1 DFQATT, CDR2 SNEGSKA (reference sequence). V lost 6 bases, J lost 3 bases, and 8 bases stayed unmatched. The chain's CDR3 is CSATGLAGGRLYNEQFF. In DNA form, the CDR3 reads TGCAGTGCAACGGGACTAGCGGGAGGGAGGCTCTACAATGAGCAGTTCTTC.

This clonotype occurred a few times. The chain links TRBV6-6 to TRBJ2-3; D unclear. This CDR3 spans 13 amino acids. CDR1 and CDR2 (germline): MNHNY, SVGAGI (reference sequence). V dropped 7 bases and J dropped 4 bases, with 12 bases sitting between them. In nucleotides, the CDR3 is TGTGCCAGCACCAACCCCGTAGCAGATACGCAGTATTTT. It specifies CASTNPVADTQYF.

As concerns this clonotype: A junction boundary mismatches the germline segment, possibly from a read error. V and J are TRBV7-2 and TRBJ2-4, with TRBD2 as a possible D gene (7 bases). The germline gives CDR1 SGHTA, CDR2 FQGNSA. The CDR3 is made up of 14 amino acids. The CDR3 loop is CASSSRGGTYEQNF. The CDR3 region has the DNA TGTGCCAGCAGCTCTAGGGGGGGGACCTACGAGCAGAACTTC.